Listed below are T cell receptor beta chains from one sample, sequenced in a study of glioma-infiltrating T cells after dendritic cell vaccination. Profiling relied on immunoSEQ multiplex PCR, and the TCRdb table lists in-frame clones only, not all of them. Counted here are tens of thousands of clones, around 84% occurring once; the ten biggest clones make up 8.5%. The sample in question was blood, obtained after dendritic cell vaccination. The receptors come from a human donor with glioblastoma. The CDR3 runs from the conserved cysteine through the conserved F or W. The D gene is left open where the match is weak. Only part of the rows carry a size: once, few, many, or a class if the clone is expanded.

cdr3_nt cdr3_aa j_call clone_size d_call v_call
TGTGCCAGCAGCGCTAGCCAGGGGGCCTATAACGAGCAGTACTTC CASSASQGAYNEQYF TRBJ2-7 NA TRBD1 TRBV11-2
TGTGCCAGCAATCAGGGATCCAATCAGCCCCAGCATTTT CASNQGSNQPQHF TRBJ1-5 NA NA TRBV2
TGTGCCAGCAGCTTCCTCTCCTACGAGCAGTACTTC CASSFLSYEQYF TRBJ2-7 NA NA TRBV5-4
TGCGCCAGCAGCTTCGGGACAGCTGATTACTACGAGCAGTACTTC CASSFGTADYYEQYF TRBJ2-7 once TRBD1 TRBV5-1
TGCGCCAGCAGTCAAGAGAGGGGGGGCACCCCCTACAATGAGCAGTTCTTC CASSQERGGTPYNEQFF TRBJ2-1 NA NA TRBV4-1
TGTGCCAGCAGCTTGAACGGGCTTAGCGGGTTCCATTTATACAATGAGCAGTTCTTC CASSLNGLSGFHLYNEQFF TRBJ2-1 NA TRBD2 TRBV7-3
TGTGCCAGCAGCCAAGTTATCGGTTATGGCTACACCTTC CASSQVIGYGYTF TRBJ1-2 NA NA TRBV14
TGTGCCAGCAGCCCTGACAGTAACTATGGCTACACCTTC CASSPDSNYGYTF TRBJ1-2 NA NA TRBV2
TGTGCCAGTAGTACACAGGCTAGCAATCAGCCCCAGCATTTT CASSTQASNQPQHF TRBJ1-5 NA NA TRBV19
TGTGCCAGCACGGGGGGGGGCTTCGAGCAGTACTTC CASTGGGFEQYF TRBJ2-7 NA TRBD2 TRBV7-2
TGTGCCAGCAGCCCTCACGGGGAAGAAGCTTTCTTT CASSPHGEEAFF TRBJ1-1 NA NA TRBV7-2
TGTGCCAGCAGTTACAAGGGGGCGAGCACAGATACGCAGTATTTT CASSYKGASTDTQYF TRBJ2-3 NA TRBD1 TRBV6-6
TGTGCCAGTAGTAAGCGGGACAGGGGGCGGGACACTGAAGCTTTCTTT CASSKRDRGRDTEAFF TRBJ1-1 NA TRBD1 TRBV19
TGTGCCAGTATAGGTGAAAGGGGGGGGCCCCAAGAGACCCAGTACTTC CASIGERGGPQETQYF TRBJ2-5 NA NA TRBV25-1
TGTGCCAGCAGCCAAGCCTCCAGGATTCGTCGCACAGATACGCAGTATTTT CASSQASRIRRTDTQYF TRBJ2-3 NA NA TRBV14
TGCGCCAGCAGCCAAGATATGGGGGCGGCTAACTATGGCTACACCTTC CASSQDMGAANYGYTF TRBJ1-2 NA NA TRBV4-3
TGTGCCAGCAGCTTAGTAGCCTCCTACGAGCAGTACTTC CASSLVASYEQYF TRBJ2-7 NA NA TRBV7-2
TGTGCCAGCTCACCCCTGACAGGAATCTATGGCTACACCTTC CASSPLTGIYGYTF TRBJ1-2 NA NA TRBV18
TGTGCCAGCAGAATGAGAGGCGCAGATACGCAGTATTTT CASRMRGADTQYF TRBJ2-3 once NA TRBV28
TGCGCCAGCAGCTCCTCGCCTAGACAGGGTGGCGATGAGCAGTTCTTC CASSSSPRQGGDEQFF TRBJ2-1 NA TRBD1 TRBV4-3
TGTGCCGTACCGGGACTGGCCTACAATGAGCAGTTCTTC CAVPGLAYNEQFF TRBJ2-1 NA NA TRBV28
TGTGCCACCAGCAGAGAGGCCGGGGGGGCGTACAATGAGCAGTTCTTC CATSREAGGAYNEQFF TRBJ2-1 once TRBD2 TRBV15
TGTGCCAGCAGTCGTGGACTTAGCGAGAGCACAGATACGCAGTATTTT CASSRGLSESTDTQYF TRBJ2-3 few NA TRBV6-4
TGTGCCAGCTCACCTTCGACAGGGGATGGCTACACCTTC CASSPSTGDGYTF TRBJ1-2 NA TRBD1 TRBV18
TGTGCCAGCCTTAGCAGTTGGACCGGGGAGCTGTTTTTT CASLSSWTGELFF TRBJ2-2 NA NA TRBV28
TGCGCCAGCAGCCAAGGTGGCGTAAGGGGTAACTCTGGAAACACCATATATTTT CASSQGGVRGNSGNTIYF TRBJ1-3 NA NA TRBV4-1
TGTGCCAGCAGCTTGACAGGGGGTGTCACTGAAGCTTTCTTT CASSLTGGVTEAFF TRBJ1-1 few TRBD1 TRBV7-3
TGTGCTAGTGGTCCCGACACTTTCTACGAGCAGTACTTC CASGPDTFYEQYF TRBJ2-7 NA NA TRBV12-5
TGTGCCAGCAGCTTGGGGGGGATAGCGGGGGGTTACGAGCAGTACTTC CASSLGGIAGGYEQYF TRBJ2-7 NA TRBD2 TRBV5-4